The T cell receptor beta chain described here comes from a study of PD-L1 blockade in urothelial cancer. Study as a whole: It was at 3 weeks (second dose) and 6 weeks after treatment start that blood was analyzed. T cell content in blood samples showed a median of around 140,000.

Data came from immunoSEQ multiplex PCR; TCRdb stores just in-frame clones and leaves some out. The sample carries 25,000 to 30,000 clones, 80% to 85% recorded once. This CDR3 region has 14 residues. J gave up 5 bases and V 3 bases, and 4 bases lay outside the gene matches. Germline V lookup: CDR1 KGHSH, CDR2 LQKENI. Time point specified: peripheral blood 6 weeks after treatment start. Patients each gave 1 to 8 samples, pretreatment and on-treatment. This specimen consisted of PBMCs, obtained around atezolizumab (anti-PD-L1) treatment. V usage is TRBV18 and J usage is TRBJ1-5; 7 bases fit TRBD1. The sequence was collected from an older man with urothelial cancer. The CDR3 here is CASSPDRVDQPQHF. Written as DNA, the CDR3 is TGTGCCAGCTCACCCGACAGGGTCGATCAGCCCCAGCATTTT.